A single sample is the source of the 28 T cell receptor beta chains below, sequenced in a study of regulatory T cells in long-lasting Graves disease. Time point described: persistent/refractory GD, antithyroid drugs over 5 years with positive TRAb. With RNA extracted from PBMCs as input, the TCR library was made. Libraries of TCR beta came from iRepertoire HTBI primers plus Arm-PCR of CDR3 regions. One entry per CDR3 protein results from TCRdb running MiXCR on the multiplex PCR reads. The data hold about 460,000 distinct CDR3 sequences, with under 25% observed a single time. Sequenced here: peripheral blood mononuclear cells (PBMCs), sampled when the disease was refractory, from a patient treated with antithyroid drugs. The receptor source for this set is a female donor with Graves disease.

Many counts were recorded for this clonotype. This rearrangement joins TRBV3-1 to TRBJ2-5; perhaps TRBD1 as D (6 bases). CDR1 is LGHDT, CDR2 YNNKEL, per germline (reference sequence). CDR3 length: 15 residues. V was trimmed by 4 bases and J by 0 bases, leaving 12 bases between them. As DNA, the CDR3 is TGTGCCAGCAGCCCAGATACAGGGTACCAAGAGACCCAGTACTTC. Amino acids: CASSPDTGYQETQYF.

Comments on this clonotype: Germline is not matched at one junction end, which may reflect a read error. This chain joins TRBV12-3 or TRBV12-4 and TRBJ2-2; 8 bases match TRBD1. The CDR3 runs to 15 residues. The CDR3 DNA follows: TGTGCCGGCAGTTTCCGACAGGGGATTACCGGGGAGCTGTTTTTT. As protein: CAGSFRQGITGELFF.

Ten or more counts support this clonotype. V usage is TRBV19 and J usage is TRBJ2-2; 7 nucleotides line up with TRBD1. The germline CDR1 and CDR2 sequences are LNHDA and SQIVND (reference sequence). The CDR3 has 14 amino acids. V lost 7 bases and J lost 4; bases outside the gene matches: 6. CDR3 DNA sequence: TGTGCCAGTACTCCCGGGACAGCCACCGGGGAGCTGTTTTTT. It codes for CASTPGTATGELFF.

This clonotype was seen only a few times. The V and J genes are TRBV7-9 and TRBJ2-5; D uncertain. V lost 0 bases and J lost 5, with 10 bases in between. The CDR3 has 14 residues. From germline, CDR1 is SEHNR and CDR2 FQNEAQ (reference sequence). The CDR3 coding sequence is TGTGCCAGCAGCTTAGCGGGATCGTCCGAGACCCAGTACTTC. Amino acid sequence: CASSLAGSSETQYF.

This clonotype was observed at least ten times. CDR3 in amino acids: CASSQDRGKNIQYF. In DNA form, the CDR3 reads TGTGCCAGCAGCCAGGACAGGGGCAAAAACATTCAGTACTTC. V gene TRBV6-1 combines with J gene TRBJ2-4, with 9 bases aligning to TRBD1. With 6 bases clipped from V and 3 bases from J, the junction kept 3 bases outside the gene matches. The CDR3 sequence is 14 residues long. The germline V gene encodes CDR1 MNHNS and CDR2 SASEGT.

V and J are TRBV29-1 and TRBJ1-1, with 9 bases lining up with TRBD1. V lost 5 bases to trimming and J lost 7 bases; unmatched junction nucleotides: 17. Germline CDR1 is SQVTM and CDR2 is ANQGSEA. CDR3 length equals 16 residues. The CDR3 protein is CSVPTAGTGFQGEAFF. DNA of the CDR3: TGCAGCGTTCCTACCGCCGGGACAGGGTTCCAGGGTGAAGCTTTCTTT.

This clonotype was seen many times. V gene TRBV29-1 combines with J gene TRBJ1-1; TRBD1 might be the D (6 bases). In germline, CDR1 is SQVTM, CDR2 ANQGSEA. The CDR3 extends over 16 amino acids. V was pared by 0 bases and J by 2 bases, with 16 bases between. CDR3 nucleotide sequence: TGCAGCGTTGAAGATCCGCAGGAGGGGGTTAACACTGAAGCTTTCTTT. Translation: CSVEDPQEGVNTEAFF.

This clonotype was recorded many times. This CDR3 is CASSPLDREVDEQYF. The CDR3 DNA follows: TGTGCCAGCAGCCCGCTAGACAGGGAGGTAGACGAGCAGTACTTC. The chain recombines TRBV7-2 with TRBJ2-7; TRBD1 might be the D (7 bases). V gave up 5 bases and J gave up 5 bases, with 19 bases separating them. CDR1 and CDR2 (germline): SGHTA, FQGNSA. CDR3 length: 15 amino acids.

This sequence joins TRBV10-3 and TRBJ2-7, with a weak D call TRBD1 (6 bases). The CDR3 has 14 residues. Deletions cut 6 bases from V and 4 bases from J, with 16 bases between. CDR1 is ENHRY and CDR2 is SYGVKD in the germline V gene. Written as DNA, the CDR3 is TGTGCCATCAGCAAAACAGGGACCTCTTACGAGCAGTACTTC. Protein product: CAISKTGTSYEQYF.

This clonotype has only a few counts. The gene calls are TRBV20-1 and TRBJ2-2; D is possibly TRBD1 or TRBD2 (5 bases each). Germline values: CDR1 DFQATT, CDR2 SNEGSKA (reference sequence). This CDR3 contains 15 residues. The V end was cut by 1 base, the J end by 3 bases, with 12 bases between. In DNA form, the CDR3 reads TGCAGTGCTAGAGGGTTGGGGGAAGACACCGGGGAGCTGTTTTTT. Translated: CSARGLGEDTGELFF.

In regard to this clonotype: In this CDR3 the conserved last residue, phenylalanine or tryptophan, is missing, so a read error is likely. This chain links TRBV18 with TRBJ1-1; possible D gene TRBD1, 6 bases. The length of the CDR3 is 12 residues. Trimming pared 5 bases from V and 7 bases from J, leaving 11 bases between. Germline CDR1 KGHSH, CDR2 LQKENI. The CDR3: CASSSLQGEAFL. The CDR3 DNA follows: TGTGCCAGCTCATCATTACAGGGTGAAGCTTTCCTT.

As regards this clonotype: A much larger clone differs from this one at a single base, so this may be a read error. No conserved phenylalanine or tryptophan is present at the end of the CDR3, so a read error is the likely explanation. V gene TRBV6-9 combines with J gene TRBJ1-2; 7 bases line up with TRBD1. In germline, CDR1 is MNHGY, CDR2 SVAAGI. Unmatched junction bases numbered 9, after V lost 3 bases and J lost 8 bases. The CDR3 totals 14 residues. This CDR3 reads CASSYSGGGGGYTS. The CDR3 DNA reads TGTGCCAGCAGTTACTCTGGAGGGGGCGGCGGCTACACCTCC.

The J gene is TRBJ2-1, the V gene TRBV12-3 or TRBV12-4, with no clear D. The V end lost 0 bases, the J end lost 5 bases, and 8 bases lay between the germline ends. CDR3 length equals 14 residues. The CDR3 loop reads CASSLALRDNEQFF. As DNA, the CDR3 is TGTGCCAGCAGTTTAGCACTTCGGGACAATGAGCAGTTCTTC.

This clonotype was counted at least ten times. The CDR3 sequence is CASSLGQGANYGYTF. In nucleotides, the CDR3 is TGTGCCAGCAGCCTTGGCCAGGGGGCTAACTATGGCTACACCTTC. V usage is TRBV27 and J usage is TRBJ1-2, with 7 positions matching TRBD1. CDR1 and CDR2 from the germline V gene are MNHEY and SMNVEV (reference sequence). The CDR3 is made up of 15 amino acids. V lost 6 bases to trimming and J lost 0 bases; unmatched junction nucleotides: 7.

V is TRBV20-1 and J is TRBJ2-1; D is unresolved. Germline assignment: CDR1 DFQATT and CDR2 SNEGSKA (reference sequence). CDR3 length: 12 residues. V dropped 7 bases and J dropped 0 bases, with 7 bases sitting between them. In DNA form, the CDR3 reads TGCAGTGGGGCGGTCTCCTACAATGAGCAGTTCTTC. It specifies CSGAVSYNEQFF.

This clonotype has more than one count but fewer than ten. This chain links TRBV5-6 with TRBJ1-1, with 7 bases that match TRBD1. Germline CDR1 SGHDT, CDR2 YYEEEE. V was pared by 7 bases and J by 0 bases, with 6 bases of the junction left unmatched. There are 14 residues in the CDR3. CDR3 in amino acids: CASATGQMNTEAFF. The CDR3 DNA reads TGTGCCAGCGCCACGGGACAGATGAACACTGAAGCTTTCTTT.

This clonotype was found a few times. The J gene is TRBJ2-7, the V gene TRBV5-1; 7 positions match TRBD2. This CDR3 has 15 residues. Germline V gene data show CDR1 as SGHRS and CDR2 as YFSETQ. Trimming took 0 bases from V and 4 from J; bases not matched to a gene: 7. CDR3 coding DNA: TGCGCCAGCAGCTTGGTGGCGGGAGTTTTGTACGAGCAGTACTTC. The encoded protein is CASSLVAGVLYEQYF.

The chain couples TRBV7-2 to TRBJ1-6, with D possibly matching TRBD1 (5 bases). V lost 5 bases to trimming and J lost 11 bases, with 13 bases between them. This CDR3 contains 13 residues. Germline V gene data show CDR1 as SGHTA and CDR2 as FQGNSA. The CDR3 protein is CASSPPQGTPLHF. DNA of the CDR3: TGTGCCAGCAGCCCCCCTCAGGGCACACCCCTCCACTTT.

This clonotype has at least ten counts. The chain links TRBV28 to TRBJ2-7; tentative D call: TRBD1 (6 bases). CDR1 and CDR2 from the germline V gene are MDHEN and SYDVKM. There are 13 residues in the CDR3. Deletions cut 4 bases from V and 5 bases from J, with 12 bases between. The CDR3 spells CASSSPGANEQYF. For the CDR3, the DNA is TGTGCCAGCAGTTCCCCAGGGGCGAACGAGCAGTACTTC.

This clonotype was seen more than once but under ten times. This chain joins TRBV20-1 and TRBJ2-2; D gene uncertain. Germline-derived CDR1 and CDR2 are DFQATT and SNEGSKA (reference sequence). Trimming removed 5 bases from V and 7 bases from J, with 20 bases in between. The CDR3 has 15 residues. The CDR3 spells CSAPRRAGRNGELFF. In DNA, the CDR3 is TGCAGTGCTCCTCGACGGGCAGGTAGAAACGGGGAGCTGTTTTTT.

Note on this clonotype: With a much larger clone just one base away, this may be a read error. V usage is TRBV24-1 and J usage is TRBJ2-5, with D hard to call. CDR3 length: 13 residues. The germline gives CDR1 KGHDR, CDR2 SFDVKD. V dropped 6 bases and J dropped 9 bases, with 16 bases sitting between them. CDR3 in amino acids: CATSLSVYGSQYF. CDR3 coding DNA: TGTGCCACCAGTTTAAGCGTCTACGGGTCCCAGTACTTC.

This clonotype appeared a few times. This sequence joins TRBV28 and TRBJ1-1; possibly TRBD1 for D (6 bases). Trimming removed 5 bases at V and 4 bases at J, with 11 bases between. The CDR3 totals 13 residues. CDR1 MDHEN and CDR2 SYDVKM come from the germline V gene. CDR3 loop: CASSVQGLTEAFF. The CDR3 DNA sequence: TGTGCCAGCAGTGTACAGGGACTCACTGAAGCTTTCTTT. Full variable domain (outside the CDR3, taken from reference TRBV28 and TRBJ1-1): DVKVTQSSRYLVKRTGEKVFLECVQDMDHENMFWYRQDPGLGLRLIYFSYDVKMKEKGDIPEGYSVSREKKERFSLILESASTNQTSMYLCASSVQGLTEAFFGQGTRLTVV.

A few counts support this clonotype. V is TRBV6-1 and J is TRBJ1-5; possibly TRBD1 for D (6 bases). CDR3 length: 14 residues. V dropped 6 bases and J dropped 6 bases, with 15 bases sitting between them. Germline-derived CDR1 and CDR2 are MNHNS and SASEGT. The CDR3 sequence is CASRPRGLGQPQHF. The CDR3 nucleotides are TGTGCCAGCAGGCCGCGGGGGCTCGGTCAGCCCCAGCATTTT.

This clonotype was seen more than once but under ten times. CDR3 in amino acids: CASRLLGQETQYF. CDR3 sequence (DNA): TGTGCCAGCAGGTTACTAGGTCAAGAGACCCAGTACTTC. The chain uses TRBV27 and TRBJ2-5; tentative D call: TRBD2 (5 bases). This CDR3 is 13 amino acids long. The V end lost 6 bases, the J end lost 2 bases, and 10 bases lay between the germline ends. CDR1 and CDR2 (germline): MNHEY, SMNVEV (reference sequence).

Concerning this clonotype: A read error may produce the germline difference seen at one junction end. This chain uses TRBV3-1 with TRBJ2-7; 9 nucleotides match TRBD1. The CDR3 runs 15 residues. Germline V CDR1 and CDR2: LGHDT, YNNKEL (reference sequence). DNA of the CDR3: TGTGCCATCAGCTATAACCGGGACAGGGACTACGAGCAGTACTTC. Amino acid sequence: CAISYNRDRDYEQYF.

The chain recombines TRBV20-1 with TRBJ2-4, with unresolved D. Germline V gene data show CDR1 as DFQATT and CDR2 as SNEGSKA (reference sequence). The CDR3 spans 16 residues. The V and J ends lost 0 bases and 0 bases respectively, with 12 bases between them. CDR3 bases: TGCAGTGCTAGAGATCACGGGTTCCCAGCCAAAAACATTCAGTACTTC. This codes for CSARDHGFPAKNIQYF.

For the CDR3, the DNA is TGTGCCAGCAGCATGGGACTAGCGGGAGCGGTCTACAATGAGCAGTTCTTC. Translation: CASSMGLAGAVYNEQFF. The chain employs TRBV7-3 and TRBJ2-1, with TRBD2 matching 14 bases. There are 17 residues in the CDR3. The V segment lost 5 bases and the J segment 3 bases; nucleotides outside the gene matches: 6. Germline CDR1 SGHTA, CDR2 FQGTGA.

The rearrangement links TRBV7-3 to TRBJ2-2; 9 nucleotides align to TRBD1. Germline CDR1 and CDR2: SGHTA and FQGTGA. V was clipped by 5 bases and J by 4 bases; unmatched bases: 5. This CDR3 has 15 amino acids. The CDR3 spells CASSRDRGFTGELFF. As DNA, the CDR3 is TGTGCCAGCAGCCGCGACAGGGGGTTCACCGGGGAGCTGTTTTTT. The variable domain in full, completed from reference TRBV7-3 and TRBJ2-2, reads GAGVSQTPSNKVTEKGKYVELRCDPISGHTALYWYRQSLGQGPEFLIYFQGTGAADDSGLPNDRFFAVRPEGSVSTLKIQRTERGDSAVYLCASSRDRGFTGELFFGEGSRLTVL.